This TCR beta chain stems from a study of vaccination and CD4 T cells after COVID-19. At the level of the study: At days 161 to 241 and at day 14 post-vaccination, a few convalescent patients were sampled.

This CDR3 has 15 amino acids. Germline V gene sequence: CDR1 DFQATT, CDR2 SNEGSKA (reference sequence). Unmatched junction bases numbered 14, after V lost 3 bases and J lost 8 bases. Findings and limits, study-wide: Convalescent patients were relatively few, and early post-infection timepoints were missing.

As concerns this clonotype: The antigen is not known.

Noted time point: late sampling 161 to 241 days after vaccination in a few convalescent patients. Treatment denoted: approximately nine-day PBMC culture with coronavirus spike peptide pools or control peptides (ViraFEST assay). Oncomine TCR Beta short-read sequencing was applied to DNA from cultured CD4+ T cells. From the PCR reads, TCRdb called clonotypes with MiXCR, one entry per CDR3 protein. The top ten clones hold approximately 3% of a sample with around 25,000 distinct CDR3 sequences, more than 30% of them seen once. The specimen comprised CD4+ T cells from blood, cultured in vitro, sampled about 7 months after SARS-CoV-2 vaccination. The TCR was taken from a human donor who had recovered from COVID-19. V usage is TRBV20-1 and J usage is TRBJ1-2; 8 bases are shared with TRBD1. The CDR3 DNA sequence: TGCAGTGCTAGCCAGGAGCTTCAGGGGGCGGGGGGCTACACCTTC. As protein: CSASQELQGAGGYTF.